This T cell receptor (beta chain) came from a study of preoperative IRX-2 immunotherapy in early breast cancer (dated by TCRdb to the late 2010s). This clone is medium-sized (0.01 to 0.1%) in its sample. No cognate antigen has been identified for it. No much larger clone exists at a distance of one base, and base qualities are not known. Other DNA sequences in the same sample also yield this CDR3. Library preparation used the immunoSEQ multiplex PCR assay. TCRdb holds this immuneACCESS table with in-frame rearrangements only. Some clones are missing; in checked studies, unresolved V genes explain under half, and the rest has no known cause. Across this sample there are about 6,600 clones, with roughly 70% seen only once. Roughly a sixth of the sample is in the top ten clones. According to the study, the label for this sample's treatment or condition signals: preoperative locoregional IRX-2 cytokine immunotherapy. The samples were obtained from a phase Ib study that tested preoperative, locoregional IRX-2 cytokine immunotherapy designed to prime immune responses. Donors were patients with early-stage breast cancer who received IRX-2 before surgery.

From the cysteine up to the phenylalanine, the CDR3 has a length of 13 residues. The only DNA kept is the CDR3, 39 bases in frame from the first base. V is cut by 2 bases and J by 1 base, and the space between the germline ends is 5 bases. From the germline V gene, CDR1 is MNHGY and CDR2 is SAAAGT. The clonotype comes from a human donor with breast cancer. The rearrangement joined TRBV6-8 to TRBJ1-1; the D gene identity is not certain. This material consisted of tumor tissue, taken before IRX-2 immunotherapy. The DNA sequence is as follows: TGTGCCAGCAGTTACAGGAGGAACACTGAAGCTTTCTTT. The translation is CASSYRRNTEAFF.